The 9 T cell receptor beta chains presented below share a single source sample, sequenced in a study of spatial heterogeneity in lung cancer (dated by TCRdb to the late 2010s). The intended sense of this specimen's time point label: blood at routine non-recurrence follow-up after resection. TCR sequencing used whole RNA extracted from tumor and nontumor lung tissue, or from cryopreserved PBMC samples, without cell sorting. Libraries were prepared through 5' RACE. The sample was run on a NextSeq 500. TCRdb handled the public reads itself, with Q25 trimming in fastp and clone calling in MiXCR, and kept productive beta chains. Under each unique CDR3 protein, matching rows form one entry showing the most common genes and DNA. For this sample there are 25,000 to 30,000 distinct CDR3 sequences; 4.5% to 7.5% appear just once. Under 25% of the sample goes to the ten largest clones. The sample here was PBMCs, taken at follow-up. All receptors derive from a male donor with early-stage non-small cell lung cancer.

As concerns this clonotype: The conserved closing phenylalanine or tryptophan is absent in this CDR3, likely reflecting a read error. V and J are TRBV6-1 and TRBJ1-1; D unclear. The CDR3 is 14 residues long. Germline CDR1 and CDR2: MNHNS and SASEGT. V gave up 5 bases and J gave up 0 bases, with 10 bases separating them. The CDR3 loop reads CASSWWQMNTEAFS. CDR3 sequence (DNA): TGTGCCAGCAGTTGGTGGCAGATGAACACTGAAGCTTTCTCT.

In this sample, this clonotype turned up many times. V is TRBV18 and J is TRBJ1-4, with no clear D. The V gene lost 1 base and the J gene lost 5 bases, with 11 bases spanning the gap. The CDR3 length is 15 residues. From germline, CDR1 is KGHSH and CDR2 LQKENI. Written as DNA, the CDR3 is TGTGCCAGCTCACCACAGAACAGAGAGAATGAAAAACTGTTTTTT. Its translation is CASSPQNRENEKLFF. The full variable domain, in which reference TRBV18 and TRBJ1-4 provide the parts outside the CDR3, is NAGVMQNPRHLVRRRGQEARLRCSPMKGHSHVYWYRQLPEEGLKFMVYLQKENIIDESGMPKERFSAEFPKEGPSILRIQQVVRGDSAAYFCASSPQNRENEKLFFGSGTQLSVL.

The chain carries TRBV7-2 and TRBJ2-5; D might be TRBD2 (5 bases). This CDR3 is built from 18 residues. Germline CDR1 and CDR2: SGHTA and FQGNSA. Trimming shortened V by 4 bases and J by 5 bases, and 26 bases separated the two germline ends. CDR3 protein: CASSWASDLRRLGETQYF. For the CDR3, the DNA is TGTGCCAGCAGCTGGGCGTCGGACTTAAGACGCCTCGGGGAGACCCAGTACTTC.

The chain joins TRBV11-3 to TRBJ2-2, with TRBD2 matching over 14 bases. This CDR3 has 16 amino acids. The V segment lost 7 bases and the J segment 7 bases; nucleotides outside the gene matches: 8. Germline-derived CDR1 and CDR2 are SGHNT and YENEEA. This CDR3 reads CASKGLAGVDGGELFF. The CDR3 DNA follows: TGTGCCAGCAAGGGACTAGCGGGAGTAGACGGCGGGGAGCTGTTTTTT.

The sample holds a few counts of this clonotype. This rearrangement joins TRBV19 to TRBJ2-3; D tentatively fits TRBD1 or TRBD2 (5 bases each). CDR3 length equals 15 residues. The germline V and J ends were trimmed by 6 bases and 2 bases, with 15 bases remaining between them. CDR1 is LNHDA, CDR2 SQIVND, per germline (reference sequence). CDR3 sequence reads: CASSPWDGDTDTQYF. The CDR3, as DNA: TGTGCCAGTAGCCCCTGGGACGGCGACACAGATACGCAGTATTTT.

This clonotype appeared a few times. This chain links TRBV6-2 or TRBV6-3 with TRBJ2-7; 8 nucleotides line up with TRBD2. V was clipped by 10 bases and J by 2 bases; unmatched bases: 4. CDR3 length: 12 residues. Germline CDR1 MNHEY, CDR2 SVGEGT. The CDR3 spells CATRLAPYEQYF. The CDR3 DNA reads as TGTGCCACGCGACTAGCGCCCTACGAGCAGTACTTC.

This clonotype occurred many times. The chain recombines TRBV11-2 with TRBJ2-3; D is perhaps TRBD1 (5 bases). Germline V CDR1 and CDR2: SGHAT, FQNNGV. The germline V and J ends were trimmed by 1 base and 7 bases, with 12 bases remaining between them. This CDR3 contains 14 residues. In DNA form, the CDR3 reads TGTGCCAGCAGCTTAGCCCAGACAGAACATACGCAGTATTTT. Its translation: CASSLAQTEHTQYF.

In its sample, this clonotype was seen a few times. The chain uses TRBV10-3 and TRBJ2-6, with D hard to call. Germline V CDR1 and CDR2: ENHRY, SYGVKD. This CDR3 is built from 14 residues. Trimming took off 7 bases at V and 0 bases at J, with 7 bases between the two ends. CDR3 coding DNA: TGTGCCATCACTCAGTCCTCTGGGGCCAACGTCCTGACTTTC. It specifies CAITQSSGANVLTF.

This clonotype was recorded at least ten times. The rearrangement uses TRBV12-3 or TRBV12-4 and TRBJ2-7; 12 bases are a match to TRBD2. After removal of 5 bases from V and 6 bases from J, the junction contained 11 bases not matched to a gene. The CDR3 loop spans 16 amino acids. The chain's CDR3 is CASSARTGTSGLEQYF. CDR3 DNA sequence: TGTGCCAGCAGTGCACGTACCGGGACTAGCGGGCTCGAGCAGTACTTC.